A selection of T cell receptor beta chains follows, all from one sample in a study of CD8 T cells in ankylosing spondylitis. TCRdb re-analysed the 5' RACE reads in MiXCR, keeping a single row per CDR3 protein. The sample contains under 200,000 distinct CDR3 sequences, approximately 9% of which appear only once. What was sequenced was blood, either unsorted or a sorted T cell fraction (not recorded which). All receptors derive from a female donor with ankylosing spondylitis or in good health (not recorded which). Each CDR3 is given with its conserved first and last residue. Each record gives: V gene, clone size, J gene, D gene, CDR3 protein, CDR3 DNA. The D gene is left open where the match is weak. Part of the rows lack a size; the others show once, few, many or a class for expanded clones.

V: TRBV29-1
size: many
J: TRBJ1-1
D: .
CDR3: CSVGERNTEAFF
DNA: TGCAGCGTAGGGGAGAGGAACACTGAAGCTTTCTTT

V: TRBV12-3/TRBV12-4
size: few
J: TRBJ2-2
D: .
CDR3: CASTRNTGELFF
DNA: TGTGCCAGCACGAGGAACACCGGGGAGCTGTTTTTT

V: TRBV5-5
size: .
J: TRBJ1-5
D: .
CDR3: CASSLPESNQPQHF
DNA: TGTGCCAGCAGCTTGCCAGAGAGCAATCAGCCCCAGCATTTT

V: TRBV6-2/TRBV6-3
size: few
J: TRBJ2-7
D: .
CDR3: CASSYAGSSYEQYF
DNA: TGTGCCAGCAGTTACGCCGGGAGCTCCTACGAGCAGTACTTC

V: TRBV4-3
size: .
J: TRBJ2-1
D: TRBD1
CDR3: CASSLGTGDNEQFF
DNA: TGCGCCAGCAGCCTAGGGACAGGGGACAATGAGCAGTTCTTC

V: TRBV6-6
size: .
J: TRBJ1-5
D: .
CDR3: CAGWGGGSQPQHF
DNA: TGTGCCGGCTGGGGGGGAGGGAGTCAGCCCCAGCATTTT

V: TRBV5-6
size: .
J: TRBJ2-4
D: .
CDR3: CASRRPGVGKNIQYF
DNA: TGTGCCAGCAGACGCCCCGGAGTAGGCAAAAACATTCAGTACTTC

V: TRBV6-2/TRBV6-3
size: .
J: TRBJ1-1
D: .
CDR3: CASSPPGIEAFF
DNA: TGTGCCAGCAGTCCCCCGGGGATTGAAGCTTTCTTT

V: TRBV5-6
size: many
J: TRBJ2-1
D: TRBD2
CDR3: CASSLRTSGSYNEQFF
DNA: TGTGCCAGCAGCTTGAGAACTAGCGGTTCCTACAATGAGCAGTTCTTC

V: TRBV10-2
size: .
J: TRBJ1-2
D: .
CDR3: CASSEWSHHYGYTF
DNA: TGCGCCAGCAGTGAGTGGAGCCATCACTATGGCTACACCTTC

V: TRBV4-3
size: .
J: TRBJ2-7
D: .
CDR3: CASSQGFAYEQYF
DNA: TGCGCCAGCAGCCAAGGATTCGCCTACGAGCAGTACTTC

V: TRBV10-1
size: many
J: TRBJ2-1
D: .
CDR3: CASSESGPGYNEQFF
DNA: TGCGCCAGCAGCGAAAGCGGGCCAGGCTACAATGAGCAGTTCTTC

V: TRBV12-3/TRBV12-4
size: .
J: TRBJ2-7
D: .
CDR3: CASSLEPYEQYF
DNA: TGTGCCAGCAGTTTGGAACCCTACGAGCAGTACTTC

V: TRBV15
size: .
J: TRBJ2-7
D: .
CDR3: CATSRGLHGSYSSYEQYF
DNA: TGTGCCACCAGCAGAGGTCTTCATGGCTCCTACAGCTCCTACGAGCAGTACTTC

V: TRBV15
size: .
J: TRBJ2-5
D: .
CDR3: CATSRVTETQYF
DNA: TGTGCCACCAGCAGAGTGACTGAGACCCAGTACTTC

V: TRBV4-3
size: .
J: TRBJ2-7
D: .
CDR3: CASSQDFEDNFSYEQYF
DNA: TGCGCCAGCAGCCAAGATTTTGAGGACAACTTCTCCTACGAGCAGTACTTC

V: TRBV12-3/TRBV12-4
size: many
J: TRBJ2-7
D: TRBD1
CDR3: CASSPTGGMYEQYF
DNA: TGTGCCAGCAGTCCTACAGGGGGGATGTACGAGCAGTACTTC

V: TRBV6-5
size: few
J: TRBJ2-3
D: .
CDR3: CASSYGRLLSTDTQYF
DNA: TGTGCCAGCAGTTACGGGAGGCTCTTAAGCACAGATACGCAGTATTTT

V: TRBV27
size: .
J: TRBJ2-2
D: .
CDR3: CASSLGHPSGELFF
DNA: TGTGCCAGCAGTCTGGGACACCCCTCCGGGGAGCTGTTTTTT

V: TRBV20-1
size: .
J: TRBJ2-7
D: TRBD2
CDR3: CSARQGVAGEKQYF
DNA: TGCAGTGCCCGGCAGGGGGTAGCGGGAGAGAAGCAGTACTTC

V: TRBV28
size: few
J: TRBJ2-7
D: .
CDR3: CASSLSRTGQYF
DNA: TGTGCCAGCAGTTTAAGTCGGACTGGGCAGTACTTC

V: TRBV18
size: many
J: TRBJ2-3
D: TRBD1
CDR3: CASSPRDREDTQYF
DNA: TGTGCCAGCTCACCAAGGGACAGGGAAGATACGCAGTATTTT

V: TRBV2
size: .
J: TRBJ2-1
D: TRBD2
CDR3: CASRNRLAGERGNEQFF
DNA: TGTGCCAGCAGAAATAGACTAGCGGGAGAAAGGGGCAATGAGCAGTTCTTC

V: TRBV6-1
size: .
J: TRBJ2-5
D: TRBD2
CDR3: CASSDSLPLGLAGETQYF
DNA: TGTGCCAGCAGTGATTCACTCCCCTTAGGACTAGCGGGAGAGACCCAGTACTTC

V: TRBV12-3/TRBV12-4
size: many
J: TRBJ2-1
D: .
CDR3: CASSSGSSRLEQFF
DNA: TGTGCCAGCAGTTCAGGCTCTTCGCGTCTTGAGCAGTTCTTC

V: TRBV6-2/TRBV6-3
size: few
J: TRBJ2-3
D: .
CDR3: CASSRDWADTQYF
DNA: TGTGCCAGCAGCCGCGATTGGGCAGATACGCAGTATTTT

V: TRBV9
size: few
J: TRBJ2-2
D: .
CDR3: CASSVGDLAGELFF
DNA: TGTGCCAGCAGCGTAGGGGACCTCGCCGGGGAGCTGTTTTTT

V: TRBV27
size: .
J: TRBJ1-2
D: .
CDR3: CASSLIPPTANYGYTF
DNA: TGTGCCAGCAGTCTGATCCCTCCGACAGCTAACTATGGCTACACCTTC

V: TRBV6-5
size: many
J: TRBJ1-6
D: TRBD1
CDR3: CASSSPGTGDSPLHF
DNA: TGTGCCAGCAGTTCCCCCGGGACAGGGGACTCACCCCTCCACTTT

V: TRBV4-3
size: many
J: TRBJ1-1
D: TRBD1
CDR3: CASTPGTGGTEAFF
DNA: TGCGCCAGCACCCCCGGGACAGGGGGAACTGAAGCTTTCTTT

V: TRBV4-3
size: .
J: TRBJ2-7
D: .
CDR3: CASSQKRPIGTPGEQYF
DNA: TGCGCCAGCAGCCAAAAACGCCCTATTGGCACACCGGGGGAGCAGTACTTC

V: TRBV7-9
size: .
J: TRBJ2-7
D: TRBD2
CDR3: CASSLDGRAYEQYF
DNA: TGTGCCAGCAGCTTAGACGGGAGGGCTTACGAGCAGTACTTC

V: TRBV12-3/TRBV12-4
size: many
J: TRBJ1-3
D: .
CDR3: CASSAQGSGNTIYF
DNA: TGTGCCAGCAGTGCCCAGGGATCTGGAAACACCATATATTTT

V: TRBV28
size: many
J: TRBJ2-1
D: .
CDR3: CASSFGAEQFF
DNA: TGTGCCAGCAGTTTCGGAGCCGAGCAGTTCTTC

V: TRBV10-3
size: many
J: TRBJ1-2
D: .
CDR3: CAISEFDRANYGYTF
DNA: TGTGCCATCAGTGAGTTCGACAGAGCTAACTATGGCTACACCTTC

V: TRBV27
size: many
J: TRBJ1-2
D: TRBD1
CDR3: CASSLTGTGNGYTF
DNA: TGTGCCAGCAGTCTCACCGGGACAGGGAATGGCTACACCTTC

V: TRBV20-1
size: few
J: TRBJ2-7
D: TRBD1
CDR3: CSALDRTSSFEQYF
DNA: TGCAGTGCTCTGGACAGGACCTCTAGTTTTGAGCAGTACTTC

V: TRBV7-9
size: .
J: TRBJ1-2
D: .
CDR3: CASSLTSINIANYGYTF
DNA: TGTGCCAGCAGCTTGACCTCCATCAATATAGCTAACTATGGCTACACCTTC

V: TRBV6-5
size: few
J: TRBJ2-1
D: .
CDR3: CASSYRLAGAYNEQFF
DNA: TGTGCCAGCAGTTATAGGCTAGCTGGGGCCTACAATGAGCAGTTCTTC

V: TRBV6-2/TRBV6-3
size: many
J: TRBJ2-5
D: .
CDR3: CASSRTEQETQYF
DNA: TGTGCCAGCAGTCGGACAGAACAAGAGACCCAGTACTTC

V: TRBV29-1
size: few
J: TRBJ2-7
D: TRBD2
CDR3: CSVAPGLAGDEQYF
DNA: TGCAGCGTCGCCCCTGGTCTAGCGGGGGACGAGCAGTACTTC

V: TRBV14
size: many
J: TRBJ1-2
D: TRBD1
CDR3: CASSPGQGGVYGYTF
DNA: TGTGCCAGCAGCCCGGGACAGGGAGGGGTATATGGCTACACCTTC

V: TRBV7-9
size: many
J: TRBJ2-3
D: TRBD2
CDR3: CASSRTSGSTDTQYF
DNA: TGTGCCAGCAGCAGGACTAGCGGAAGCACAGATACGCAGTATTTT

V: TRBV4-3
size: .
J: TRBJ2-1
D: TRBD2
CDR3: CASSRGPRDYIHNEQFF
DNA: TGCGCCAGCAGCCGAGGCCCCCGGGACTACATACATAATGAGCAGTTCTTC

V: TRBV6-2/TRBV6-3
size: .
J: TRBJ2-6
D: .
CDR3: CASIPTLRTREANVLTF
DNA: TGTGCCAGCATCCCCACATTGCGGACCAGGGAGGCCAACGTCCTGACTTTC

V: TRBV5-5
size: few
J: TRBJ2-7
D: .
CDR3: CASSPEGRTASYEQYF
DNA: TGTGCCAGCAGCCCCGAAGGCAGGACAGCATCCTACGAGCAGTACTTC

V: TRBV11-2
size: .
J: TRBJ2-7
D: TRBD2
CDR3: CASSLTSGTIYEQYF
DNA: TGTGCCAGCAGCTTAACTAGCGGGACAATCTACGAGCAGTACTTC

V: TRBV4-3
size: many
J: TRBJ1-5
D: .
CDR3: CASSQDRNSNQPQHF
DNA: TGCGCCAGCAGCCAAGATAGGAATAGCAATCAGCCCCAGCATTTT

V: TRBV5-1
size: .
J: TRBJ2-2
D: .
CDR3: CASSGSHGELFF
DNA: TGCGCCAGCAGTGGTTCCCACGGAGAGCTGTTTTTT

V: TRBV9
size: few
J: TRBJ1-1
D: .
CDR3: CASTNAGTPNTEAFF
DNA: TGTGCCAGCACTAATGCCGGGACCCCGAACACTGAAGCTTTCTTT

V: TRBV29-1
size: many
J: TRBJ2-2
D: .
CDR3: CSVEEGTGELFF
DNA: TGCAGCGTTGAAGAGGGAACCGGGGAGCTGTTTTTT

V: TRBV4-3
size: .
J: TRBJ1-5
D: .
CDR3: CASSQDPGPAVQPQHF
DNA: TGCGCCAGCAGCCAAGATCCGGGGCCAGCGGTCCAGCCCCAGCATTTT

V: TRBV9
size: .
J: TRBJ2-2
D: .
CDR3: CASSPDPGVVTGELFF
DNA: TGTGCCAGCAGCCCCGACCCGGGGGTTGTCACCGGGGAGCTGTTTTTT

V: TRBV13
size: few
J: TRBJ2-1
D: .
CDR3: CASSLGRRAYNEQFF
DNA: TGTGCCAGCAGCTTAGGCAGGAGGGCCTACAATGAGCAGTTCTTC